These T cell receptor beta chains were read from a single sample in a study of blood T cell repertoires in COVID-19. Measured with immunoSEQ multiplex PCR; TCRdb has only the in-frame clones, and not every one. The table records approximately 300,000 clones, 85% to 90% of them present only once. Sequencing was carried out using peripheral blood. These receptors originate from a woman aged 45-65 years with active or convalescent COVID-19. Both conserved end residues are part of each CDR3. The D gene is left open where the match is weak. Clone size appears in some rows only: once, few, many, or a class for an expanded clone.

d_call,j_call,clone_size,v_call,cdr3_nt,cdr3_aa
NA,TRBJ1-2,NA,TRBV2,TGTGCCAGCAGTGCGGTAGAGGGCCTTTACTATGGCTACACCTTC,CASSAVEGLYYGYTF
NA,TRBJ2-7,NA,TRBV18,TGTGCCAGCTCCCTTTCGACTGGAAGCGCCTCCTACGAGCAGTACTTC,CASSLSTGSASYEQYF
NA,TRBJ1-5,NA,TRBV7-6,TGTGCCAGCAGCCCCAGCCTTCAGGGGAATCAGCCCCAGCATTTT,CASSPSLQGNQPQHF
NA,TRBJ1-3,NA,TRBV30,TGTGCCTGGAGGGGACTGTCTGGAAACACCATATATTTT,CAWRGLSGNTIYF
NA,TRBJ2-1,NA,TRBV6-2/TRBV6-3,TGTGCCAGCACCCCCGTGGACAGTGGTAATGAGCAGTTCTTC,CASTPVDSGNEQFF
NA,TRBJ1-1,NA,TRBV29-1,TGCAGCGTTGTACGCGACACTGAAGCTTTCTTT,CSVVRDTEAFF
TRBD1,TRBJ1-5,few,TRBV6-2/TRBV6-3,TGTGCCAGCAGTTACGGCCCGGGACAGGGGCATCAGCCCCAGCATTTT,CASSYGPGQGHQPQHF
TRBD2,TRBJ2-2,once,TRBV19,TGTGCCAGTAGTAGGAGCGGGGGAATTAACACCGGGGAGCTGTTTTTT,CASSRSGGINTGELFF
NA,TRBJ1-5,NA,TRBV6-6,TGTGCCAGCAGTTACCTACAGGGCAATCAGCCCCAGCATTTT,CASSYLQGNQPQHF
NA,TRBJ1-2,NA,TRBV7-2,TGTGCCAGCAGCTTAGGGTGGGCAGGATTAGTTAGGAACTATGGCTACACCTTC,CASSLGWAGLVRNYGYTF
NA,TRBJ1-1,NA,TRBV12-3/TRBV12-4,TGTGCCAGCAGCCACTCTATGATAACTGAAGCTTTCTTT,CASSHSMITEAFF
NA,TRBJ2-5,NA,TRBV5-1,TGCGCCAGCAGCTTGGGGCAGGGGGGCCAAGAGACCCAGTACTTC,CASSLGQGGQETQYF
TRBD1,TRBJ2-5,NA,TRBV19,TGTGCCAGTAGCCCAAGACAGGGTTCCGAGACCCAGTACTTC,CASSPRQGSETQYF
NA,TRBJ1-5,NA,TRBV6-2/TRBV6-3,TGTGCCAGCAGTTACCCGGACAGTACAAATCAGCCCCAGCATTTT,CASSYPDSTNQPQHF
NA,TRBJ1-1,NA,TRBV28,TGTGCCAGCAGGGCGGGGCCGAACACTGAAGCTTTCTTT,CASRAGPNTEAFF
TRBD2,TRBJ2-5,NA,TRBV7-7,TGTGCTAGCAGCTTGGGCGGGGGGGCCGAAGAGACCCAGTACTTC,CASSLGGGAEETQYF
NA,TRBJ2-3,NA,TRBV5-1,TGCGCCAGCAGCTTGGGCGGCGTCACAGATACGCAGTATTTT,CASSLGGVTDTQYF
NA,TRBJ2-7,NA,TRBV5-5,TGTGCCAGCAGTTTTCTGGGCTTAAGCTCCTACGAGCAGTACTTC,CASSFLGLSSYEQYF
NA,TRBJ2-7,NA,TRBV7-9,TGTGCCAGCAGCTCCGCTACAGGTACCTACGAGCAGTACTTC,CASSSATGTYEQYF
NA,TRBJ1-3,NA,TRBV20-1,TGCAGTGCTAGTCCAGGGACTGGAAACACCATATATTTT,CSASPGTGNTIYF
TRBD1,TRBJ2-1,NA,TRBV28,TGTGCCAGCAGCCTGTCCGGGACAGCCTACAATGAGCAGTTCTTC,CASSLSGTAYNEQFF
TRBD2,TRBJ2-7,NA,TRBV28,TGTGCCAGCAGTTTACGGGGAGGGAGCTACGAGCAGTACTTC,CASSLRGGSYEQYF
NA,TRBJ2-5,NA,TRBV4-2,TGTGCCAGCAGCCAGGTTGGAGGAGAGACCCAGTACTTC,CASSQVGGETQYF
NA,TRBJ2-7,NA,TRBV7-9,TGTGCCAGCAGCTTAGTAGGGGCGGCCTACTACGAGCAGTACTTC,CASSLVGAAYYEQYF
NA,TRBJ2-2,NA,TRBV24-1,TGTGCCACCAGCGACAGACCGAACACCGGGGAGCTGTTTTTT,CATSDRPNTGELFF
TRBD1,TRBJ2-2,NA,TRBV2,TGTGCCAGCAGTGAAGGGACAGGGGGGACCGGGGAGCTGTTTTTT,CASSEGTGGTGELFF
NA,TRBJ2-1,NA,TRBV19,TGTGCCAGCAACAGAAACAATGAGCAGTTCTTC,CASNRNNEQFF
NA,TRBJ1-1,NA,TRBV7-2,TGTGCCAGCAGCTTCTCTCTAGACACTGAAGCTTTCTTT,CASSFSLDTEAFF
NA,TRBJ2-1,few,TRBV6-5,TGTGCCAGCACCAATCGGGCGGGCTTGGGTAATGAGCAGTTCTTC,CASTNRAGLGNEQFF
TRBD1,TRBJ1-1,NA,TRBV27,TGTGCCAGCAGTTTAGACAGGGGAAACACTGAAGCTTTCTTT,CASSLDRGNTEAFF
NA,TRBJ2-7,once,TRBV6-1,TGTGCCAGCAGTTTAGCGGAGAGATACGAGCAGTACTTC,CASSLAERYEQYF
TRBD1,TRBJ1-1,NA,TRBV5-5,TGTGCCAGCAACACGGGACAGGGACTTAACACTGAAGCTTTCTTT,CASNTGQGLNTEAFF
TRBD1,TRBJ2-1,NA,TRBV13,TGTGCCAGCAGCTATCTGGGACAGGACTACAATGAGCAGTTCTTC,CASSYLGQDYNEQFF
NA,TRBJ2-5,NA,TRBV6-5,TGTGCCAGCAGTTCAGACGGGGAGACCCAGTACTTC,CASSSDGETQYF
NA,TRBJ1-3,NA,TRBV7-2,TGTGCCAGCAGCTTAGGGGGAGCTGGAAACACCATATATTTT,CASSLGGAGNTIYF
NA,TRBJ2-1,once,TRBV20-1,TGCAGTGCTGGCCACAATGAGCAGTTCTTC,CSAGHNEQFF
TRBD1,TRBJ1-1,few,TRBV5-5,TGTGCCAGCCGACGGACAGGAATTATGAACACTGAAGCTTTCTTT,CASRRTGIMNTEAFF
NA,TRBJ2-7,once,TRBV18,TGTGCCAGCTCACCGGGCAGGGACTACGAGCAGTACTTC,CASSPGRDYEQYF
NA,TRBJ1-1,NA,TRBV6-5,TGTGCCGCCGGGATCAACACTGAAGCTTTCTTT,CAAGINTEAFF
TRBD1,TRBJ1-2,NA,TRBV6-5,TGTGCCAGCAGCGAGGGGGCGTTTGGCTACACCTTC,CASSEGAFGYTF
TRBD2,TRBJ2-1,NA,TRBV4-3,TGCGCCAGCAGCCAAGATCGGGGGGTTGAGCAGTTCTTC,CASSQDRGVEQFF